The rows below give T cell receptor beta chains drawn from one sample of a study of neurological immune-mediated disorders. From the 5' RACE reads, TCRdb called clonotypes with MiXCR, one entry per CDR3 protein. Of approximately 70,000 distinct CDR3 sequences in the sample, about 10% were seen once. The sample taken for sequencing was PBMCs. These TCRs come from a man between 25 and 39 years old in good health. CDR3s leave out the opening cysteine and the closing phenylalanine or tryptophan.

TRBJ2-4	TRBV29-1	SVGQGISENIQY
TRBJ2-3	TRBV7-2	ASSHGTSGSWGTDTQY
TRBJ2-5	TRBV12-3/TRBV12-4	ASSTTGTAETQY
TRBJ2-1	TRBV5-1	ASSSATATSYNEQF
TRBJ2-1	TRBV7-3	ASSTGLADNEQF
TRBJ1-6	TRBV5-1	ASSFQGDSPLH
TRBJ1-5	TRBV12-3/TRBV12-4	ASSLRVGSNQPQH
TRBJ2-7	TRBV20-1	SARATYYEQY
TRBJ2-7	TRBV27	ANSPGTSGYEQY
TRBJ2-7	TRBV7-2	ASSQTSGGRSEQY
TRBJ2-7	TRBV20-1	SARDRGYEQY
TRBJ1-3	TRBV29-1	SVEGSGNTIY
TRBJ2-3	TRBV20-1	SARGRLPPDTQY
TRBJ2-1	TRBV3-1	ASSSGLAGVTEQF
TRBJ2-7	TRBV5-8	ASSWSQTEAYEQY
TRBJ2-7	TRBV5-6	ASRNRDRAYEQY
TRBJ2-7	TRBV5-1	ASSLERLPYEQY
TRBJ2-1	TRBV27	ASFSGRVPYNEQF
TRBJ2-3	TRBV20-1	SARKLTANDTQY
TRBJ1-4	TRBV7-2	ASSLVRDGNEKLF